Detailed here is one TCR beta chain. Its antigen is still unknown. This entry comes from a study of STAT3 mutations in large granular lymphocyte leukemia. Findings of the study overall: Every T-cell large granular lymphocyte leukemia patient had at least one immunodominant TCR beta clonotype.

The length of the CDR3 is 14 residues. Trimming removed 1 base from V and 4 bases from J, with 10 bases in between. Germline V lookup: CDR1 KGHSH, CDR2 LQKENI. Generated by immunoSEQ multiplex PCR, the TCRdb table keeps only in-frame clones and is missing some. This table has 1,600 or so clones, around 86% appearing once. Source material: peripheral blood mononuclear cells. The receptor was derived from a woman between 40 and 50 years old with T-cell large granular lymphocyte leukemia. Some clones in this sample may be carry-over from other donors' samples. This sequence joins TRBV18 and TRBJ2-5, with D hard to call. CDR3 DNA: TGTGCCAGCTCACCACAAGTCGAGTTAGAGACCCAGTACTTC. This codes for CASSPQVELETQYF.